The TCR beta chain described here comes from a study of PD-1 blockade in mismatch repair-deficient tumors. In the study overall: Patients had 12 mismatch repair-deficient cancer types, all previously treated and progressing.

Repertoires were generated with immunoSEQ multiplex PCR, while TCRdb's copy carries only in-frame clones and drops some. Among 100,000 to 150,000 clones listed, 86% were seen once. In the case of this clone: What it binds is not known.

Study findings and constraints: Tumor-resident clones, often absent from pretreatment blood, expanded after pembrolizumab and then contracted.

This TCR was sampled from an adult with mismatch repair-deficient cancer. The specimen was peripheral blood, collected 44 weeks after starting pembrolizumab.

CDR3 in amino acids: CASSLKTSGRRYEQYF. DNA for the CDR3: TGTGCCAGCAGTTTAAAGACTAGCGGGAGAAGGTACGAGCAGTACTTC. The rearrangement uses TRBV27 and TRBJ2-7; 12 bases map to TRBD2. Losses at the gene ends were 2 bases for V and 4 bases for J; bases not matched to a gene: 6. The CDR3 length is 16 residues. Germline V gene data show CDR1 as MNHEY and CDR2 as SMNVEV (reference sequence).